What follows are 9 T cell receptor beta chains derived from one specimen sequenced in a study of T cells in Graves' hyperthyroidism and ophthalmopathy. Authors of the study amplified TCR beta CDR3 regions from RNA transcripts. The TCR CDR3 was amplified in a first-round RT-PCR using the HTBI primer set. TCRdb itself ran the multiplex PCR reads through MiXCR, one entry per CDR3 protein. The data contain approximately 380,000 distinct CDR3 sequences, roughly 20% of them singletons. Sequenced material: blood. The receptors come from a man aged 18 to 29 with Graves' ophthalmopathy.

This clonotype has at least ten counts. The J gene is TRBJ1-1, the V gene TRBV28; 11 bases match TRBD1. The CDR3 extends over 16 amino acids. The J segment lost 4 bases and the V segment lost 2 bases, leaving 6 bases of the junction unmatched. Germline V gives CDR1 MDHEN, CDR2 SYDVKM. This CDR3 is CASSLGTGTGGTEAFF. The CDR3, as DNA: TGTGCCAGCAGTTTAGGGACCGGGACAGGGGGCACTGAAGCTTTCTTT.

This clonotype was seen repeatedly, ten times or more. This chain links TRBV3-1 with TRBJ1-1, with unresolved D. V lost 1 base and J lost 1, with 7 bases in between. CDR1 and CDR2 (germline): LGHDT, YNNKEL (reference sequence). The CDR3 has 14 residues. Here the CDR3 reads CASSQVQENTEAFF. CDR3 coding DNA: TGTGCCAGCAGCCAAGTTCAGGAGAACACTGAAGCTTTCTTT.

This clonotype was seen ten or more times. CDR3 sequence reads: CASSLMSGRTPQHF. The CDR3 DNA sequence: TGTGCCAGCAGTCTGATGTCGGGGCGCACGCCCCAGCATTTT. The chain couples TRBV27 to TRBJ1-5, with D possibly TRBD1 on 5 matching bases. CDR3 length: 14 amino acids. Germline-derived CDR1 and CDR2 are MNHEY and SMNVEV (reference sequence). Trimming shortened V by 5 bases and J by 9 bases, and 17 bases separated the two germline ends.

This clonotype was counted at least ten times. As DNA, the CDR3 is TGTGCCAGCAGCTCCCCTAGGGCAGGGGGCTACGAGCAGTACTTC. Translated: CASSSPRAGGYEQYF. The chain is built from TRBV7-9 and TRBJ2-7; 7 bases line up with TRBD1. This CDR3 is 15 amino acids long. CDR1 is SEHNR, CDR2 FQNEAQ, per germline (reference sequence). Trimming cost V 4 bases and J 3 bases; bases outside gene matches: 9.

This clonotype was detected many times. This chain joins TRBV20-1 and TRBJ2-3; tentative D call: TRBD2 (5 bases). CDR3 size: 14 residues. Germline V gene sequence: CDR1 DFQATT, CDR2 SNEGSKA (reference sequence). The V gene lost 5 bases and the J gene lost 2 bases, with 14 bases spanning the gap. The CDR3 DNA follows: TGCAGTGCTCATCGGCCGGGGATCACAGATACGCAGTATTTT. This encodes CSAHRPGITDTQYF.

The chain links TRBV11-2 to TRBJ2-7; a possible D gene is TRBD1 (6 bases). This CDR3 has 14 residues. Trimming shortened V by 1 base and J by 3 bases, and 10 bases separated the two germline ends. CDR1 and CDR2 from the germline V gene are SGHAT and FQNNGV. CDR3 nucleotides: TGTGCCAGCAGCTTAGTAGCCAGGGGCTACGAGCAGTACTTC. The encoded protein is CASSLVARGYEQYF.

Only a few counts were recorded for this clonotype. V and J are TRBV2 and TRBJ1-2; 8 positions agree with TRBD1. Germline values: CDR1 SNHLY, CDR2 FYNNEI. There are 19 residues in the CDR3. V was pared by 5 bases and J by 3 bases, with 20 bases of the junction left unmatched. The CDR3 is CASSTGQGWGGEEDYGYTF. CDR3 bases: TGTGCCAGCAGTACAGGACAGGGTTGGGGCGGGGAGGAGGACTATGGCTACACCTTC.

This clonotype was seen ten or more times. The V and J genes are TRBV14 and TRBJ2-7, with D possibly being TRBD1 (6 bases). V dropped 7 bases and J dropped 5 bases, with 15 bases sitting between them. In germline, CDR1 is SGHDN, CDR2 FVKESK. This CDR3 is built from 13 residues. CDR3 region: CASNPGTTDEQYF. The CDR3 DNA follows: TGTGCCAGCAACCCAGGGACAACAGACGAGCAGTACTTC.

The V gene is TRBV6-1, the J gene TRBJ2-7; D is tentatively TRBD1 or TRBD2 (5 bases each). V was clipped by 6 bases and J by 0 bases, with 12 bases between them. Germline V CDR1 and CDR2: MNHNS, SASEGT. The CDR3 length is 14 residues. CDR3 region: CASSTEGISYEQYF. Written as DNA, the CDR3 is TGTGCCAGCAGCACAGAGGGGATCTCCTACGAGCAGTACTTC.